These 13 T cell receptor beta chains share one sample of origin, sequenced in a study of T cells expressing NK-cell markers. TCRdb reprocessed the 5' RACE reads and keeps a single row for each CDR3 protein, giving no DNA. The clone table shows about 380,000 distinct CDR3 sequences, with the ten largest holding roughly 5.4%. The source material was blood T cells: a sorted CD56 or NKG2C T cell subset, CD4+ or CD8+ T cells, or bulk PBMC T cells (not recorded which). The receptors come from a man aged 18-75 years in good health.

This chain connects TRBV5-6 to TRBJ2-7; TCRdb's D gene call, TRBD2, goes unchecked for lack of DNA. The germline V gene has CDR1 SGHDT and CDR2 YYEEEE. CDR3 length: 15 amino acids. The CDR3 loop is CASLVRLAGGYEQYF.

The V and J genes are TRBV21-1 and TRBJ2-5; the TRBD1 assignment by TCRdb is unverifiable without DNA. TRBV21-1 is given as a pseudogene. There are 17 residues in the CDR3. CDR3 sequence: CASSKEKENRGQETQYF.

The chain links TRBV30 to TRBJ1-6; TCRdb names TRBD1, which stays unverified in the absence of DNA. Germline V lookup: CDR1 GTSNPN, CDR2 SVGIG (reference sequence). The CDR3 covers 15 residues. The CDR3 region is CAWSVARGLNSPLHF.

The rearrangement links TRBV20-1 to TRBJ1-1. This CDR3 region has 15 residues. Germline lookup yields CDR1 DFQATT and CDR2 SNEGSKA (reference sequence). The CDR3 region is CSAMGAEQLNTEAFF.

The rearrangement joins TRBV7-2 to TRBJ2-1; lacking DNA, the TRBD1 call made by TCRdb goes unchecked. Germline CDR1 and CDR2: SGHTA and FQGNSA. The CDR3 is 16 residues long. CDR3 loop: CASSSRQGRSYNEQFF.

The chain joins TRBV24-1 to TRBJ1-5; TCRdb reports TRBD1, a call that lacks DNA to check it against. The CDR3 is 16 residues long. Germline lookup yields CDR1 KGHDR and CDR2 SFDVKD. The CDR3 reads CATSDAGQGGNQPQHF.

The CDR3 loop reads CASSPGFRAAGANVLTF. This chain uses TRBV18 with TRBJ2-6. The CDR3 is 17 amino acids. Germline V gene lookup returns CDR1 KGHSH and CDR2 LQKENI.

This rearrangement joins TRBV19 to TRBJ2-1; the D gene TCRdb calls, TRBD2, cannot be checked with no DNA. This CDR3 has 17 residues. CDR1 LNHDA and CDR2 SQIVND come from the germline V gene (reference sequence). CDR3 region: CASSSAGGASSYNEQFF.

The chain joins TRBV20-1 to TRBJ1-5; TCRdb outputs TRBD1, but without DNA this stays unchecked. Germline CDR1 DFQATT, CDR2 SNEGSKA (reference sequence). This CDR3 is built from 14 residues. CDR3 sequence reads: CSAVPGVSNQPQHF.

The V and J genes are TRBV28 and TRBJ2-1. Germline loops: CDR1 MDHEN, CDR2 SYDVKM. The CDR3 has 13 residues. The CDR3 here is CASRLGPYNEQFF.

The gene calls are TRBV6-1 and TRBJ2-2; TCRdb returns TRBD1, unconfirmable since there is no DNA. The CDR3 is 14 residues long. Per the germline V gene, CDR1 is MNHNS and CDR2 is SASEGT. CDR3 loop: CASSELQGTGELFF.

The chain's CDR3 is CSARNIGGAYGYTF. This chain links TRBV20-1 with TRBJ1-2; absent DNA, TCRdb's TRBD1 call cannot be checked. This CDR3 spans 14 amino acids. Germline V gene lookup returns CDR1 DFQATT and CDR2 SNEGSKA (reference sequence).

This chain uses TRBV14 with TRBJ1-6; as DNA is missing, the TRBD1 call by TCRdb cannot be tested. The CDR3 totals 13 residues. The germline V gene encodes CDR1 SGHDN and CDR2 FVKESK. CDR3 loop: CASNTGGSSPLHF. Full variable domain (remainder filled in from reference TRBV14 and TRBJ1-6): EAGVTQFPSHSVIEKGQTVTLRCDPISGHDNLYWYRRVMGKEIKFLLHFVKESKQDESGMPNNRFLAERTGGTYSTLKVQPAELEDSGVYFCASNTGGSSPLHFGNGTRLTVT.